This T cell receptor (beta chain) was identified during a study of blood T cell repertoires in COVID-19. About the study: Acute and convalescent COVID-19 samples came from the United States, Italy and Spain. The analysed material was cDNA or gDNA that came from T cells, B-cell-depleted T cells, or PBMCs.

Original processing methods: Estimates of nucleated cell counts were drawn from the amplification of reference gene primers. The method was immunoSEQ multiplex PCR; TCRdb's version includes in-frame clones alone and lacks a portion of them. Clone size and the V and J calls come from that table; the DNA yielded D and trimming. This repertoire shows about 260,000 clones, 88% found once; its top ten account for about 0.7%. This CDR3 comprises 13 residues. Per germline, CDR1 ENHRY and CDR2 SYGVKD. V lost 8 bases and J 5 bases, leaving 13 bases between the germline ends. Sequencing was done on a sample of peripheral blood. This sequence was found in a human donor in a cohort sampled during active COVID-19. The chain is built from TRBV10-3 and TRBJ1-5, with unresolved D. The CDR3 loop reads CAIGQAFDQPQHF. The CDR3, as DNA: TGTGCCATCGGCCAGGCTTTTGATCAGCCCCAGCATTTT.